This T cell receptor (beta chain) was identified in a study of identifying expanded T cells in peripheral blood. Produced via immunoSEQ multiplex PCR; TCRdb's table is partial and in-frame only. Among 120,000 or so clones listed, roughly 80% were seen once. Looked up from germline, CDR1 is MNHNY and CDR2 is SVGAGI (reference sequence). The CDR3 spans 16 residues. V lost 2 bases and J 2 bases, leaving 16 bases between the germline ends. The gene calls are TRBV6-6 and TRBJ2-7, with D possibly matching TRBD2 (6 bases). Sequencing was done on a sample of blood. The TCR comes from a person aged 18-70 years in good health. CDR3 loop: CASSYVEGPPPYEQYF. The CDR3 nucleotides are TGTGCCAGCAGTTACGTGGAGGGGCCACCTCCCTACGAGCAGTACTTC.